The sequence of this T cell receptor (beta chain) was determined in a study of cytomegalovirus exposure and HLA in healthy donors. Donors were nominally healthy when sampled, though unrecorded immune exposures were likely. As regards this clone: Its antigen is not known.

CDR3 length equals 14 residues. The germline V and J ends were trimmed by 1 base and 5 bases, with 10 bases remaining between them. Germline CDR1 reads SGHTA; CDR2 reads FQGNSA. Broader study findings: Earlier findings revealed that most TCR beta V segments proved productive either about 87% or about 30% of the time. Some segments of the V type, notably TRBV6-2 and TRBV6-3, were excluded as indistinguishable.

PCR amplification relied on 60 Vbeta primers (plus 13 Jbeta primers). Repertoires were generated with immunoSEQ multiplex PCR, while TCRdb's copy carries only in-frame clones and drops some. The profile shows approximately 190,000 clones, around 75% of them singletons. Sequencing used PBMCs. V gene TRBV7-2 combines with J gene TRBJ2-3; D is uncertain. This sequence was found in a man in his forties in good health and CMV-seropositive. CDR3 amino acids: CASSLDLFLDTQYF. CDR3 coding DNA: TGTGCCAGCAGCTTAGACTTGTTCTTAGATACGCAGTATTTT.